The 15 T cell receptor beta chains in this list originate from one sample, sequenced in a study of cytomegalovirus exposure and HLA in healthy donors. PCR involved 60 Vbeta and 13 Jbeta primers. TCRdb's table, derived via immunoSEQ multiplex PCR, lists solely in-frame clones and lacks some. The profile covers around 150,000 clones, with less than 85% appearing a single time and over 6.5% taken by the ten largest. Sequenced input: PBMCs. The source of these receptors is a man aged 35-49 years in good health and CMV-seropositive.

Only one count was recorded for this clone. The chain links TRBV7-6 to TRBJ1-2, with D tentatively TRBD1 (5 bases). Trimming stripped 5 bases from V and 1 base from J, with 14 bases between. CDR3 size: 15 residues. CDR1 and CDR2 from the germline V gene are SGHVS and FNYEAQ. CDR3 sequence reads: CASSPGGIYNYGYTF. DNA for the CDR3: TGTGCCAGCAGCCCTGGGGGGATCTATAACTATGGCTACACCTTC.

This chain links TRBV27 with TRBJ1-5, with unresolved D. From germline, CDR1 is MNHEY and CDR2 SMNVEV (reference sequence). The CDR3 has 14 amino acids. V lost 3 bases to trimming and J lost 6 bases, with 12 bases between them. The CDR3 sequence is CASSFSAGGQPQHF. In DNA form, the CDR3 reads TGTGCCAGCAGTTTTTCCGCCGGCGGTCAGCCCCAGCATTTT.

The chain couples TRBV4-1 to TRBJ2-3, with TRBD2 matching over 10 bases. The trim removed 2 bases at V and 6 bases at J, leaving 14 bases unmatched. Germline assignment: CDR1 MGHRA and CDR2 YSYEKL. The CDR3 contains 18 residues. DNA of the CDR3: TGCGCCAGCAGCCAACTCTTATCGGCTAGCGGGAGTACTGATACGCAGTATTTT. Its translation: CASSQLLSASGSTDTQYF.

The chain couples TRBV30 to TRBJ2-7, with 8 nucleotides matching TRBD2. The germline gives CDR1 GTSNPN, CDR2 SVGIG (reference sequence). There are 14 residues in the CDR3. V gave up 7 bases and J gave up 1 base; unmatched junction bases: 9. CDR3 DNA sequence: TGTGCCTCGAAGCGGGAGCGACCTTCCTACGAGCAGTACTTC. Translating gives CASKRERPSYEQYF. Drawing the rest from reference TRBV30 and TRBJ2-7, the complete variable domain is SQTIHQWPATLVQPVGSPLSLECTVEGTSNPNLYWYRQAAGRGLQLLFYSVGIGQISSEVPQNLSASRPQDRQFILSSKKLLLSDSGFYLCASKRERPSYEQYFGPGTRLTVT.

This clone appeared a few times. V is TRBV7-9 and J is TRBJ2-1, with 10 bases identical to TRBD2. CDR1 and CDR2 from the germline V gene are SEHNR and FQNEAQ (reference sequence). The CDR3 extends over 16 amino acids. With V trimmed by 4 bases and J by 2 bases, 5 bases remained unmatched. The CDR3 protein is CASSSSSGGAYNEQFF. DNA of the CDR3: TGTGCCAGCAGCTCGTCAAGCGGGGGGGCCTACAATGAGCAGTTCTTC.

This chain links TRBV29-1 with TRBJ1-2; the match to TRBD1 covers 8 bases. The V gene end was trimmed by 7 bases and the J gene end by 2 bases; junction bases not matched to a gene: 12. The germline V gene has CDR1 SQVTM and CDR2 ANQGSEA. The CDR3 consists of 15 residues. The CDR3 loop reads CSAMAAQGANYGYTF. CDR3 bases: TGCAGCGCGATGGCAGCGCAGGGGGCGAACTATGGCTACACCTTC. The full variable domain, its missing parts supplied by reference TRBV29-1 and TRBJ1-2, is SAVISQKPSRDICQRGTSLTIQCQVDSQVTMMFWYRQQPGQSLTLIATANQGSEATYESGFVIDKFPISRPNLTFSTLTVSNMSPEDSSIYLCSAMAAQGANYGYTFGSGTRLTVV.

The rearrangement links TRBV2 to TRBJ2-7; D gene uncertain. V lost 0 bases and J lost 4, with 10 bases in between. The CDR3 sequence is 14 residues long. Germline V gene data show CDR1 as SNHLY and CDR2 as FYNNEI. DNA of the CDR3: TGTGCCAGCAGTGAAGCGCTAGGTGGTTACGAGCAGTACTTC. Amino acid sequence: CASSEALGGYEQYF.

The chain links TRBV11-2 to TRBJ1-1; D is perhaps TRBD1 (6 bases). Germline CDR1 SGHAT, CDR2 FQNNGV. V lost 2 bases and J 5 bases, leaving 12 bases between the germline ends. This CDR3 spans 14 amino acids. Here the CDR3 reads CASSLITGLTEAFF. The CDR3 DNA is TGTGCCAGCAGCTTAATTACAGGGTTGACTGAAGCTTTCTTT.

The gene calls are TRBV4-3 and TRBJ2-7; 7 bases map to TRBD2. Trimming cost V 1 base and J 4 bases; bases outside gene matches: 7. The CDR3 sequence is 15 residues long. Germline lookup yields CDR1 LGHNA and CDR2 YSLEER. The CDR3 DNA sequence: TGCGCCAGCAGCCAAGTTCCGGGAGGAGCATACGAGCAGTACTTC. Translated, it gives CASSQVPGGAYEQYF.

The rearrangement uses TRBV5-1 and TRBJ1-1; 9 bases map to TRBD1. The CDR3 is 15 residues long. Germline V lookup: CDR1 SGHRS, CDR2 YFSETQ. The J segment lost 2 bases and the V segment lost 4 bases, leaving 6 bases of the junction unmatched. The CDR3 here is CASSIGQGLNTEAFF. The CDR3, as DNA: TGCGCCAGCAGCATAGGACAGGGGCTTAACACTGAAGCTTTCTTT.

This sequence joins TRBV6-1 and TRBJ2-2, with a possible D match to TRBD1 (5 bases). V was trimmed by 5 bases and J by 5 bases, leaving 6 bases between them. CDR3 length: 12 residues. In germline, CDR1 is MNHNS, CDR2 SASEGT. The CDR3 coding sequence is TGTGCCAGCAGTAGGGGTACCGGGGAGCTGTTTTTT. Its translation: CASSRGTGELFF.

The DNA for the CDR3 is TGTGCCAGCAGTGATTGGCTAGGATTCGAGCAGTACTTC. This sequence encodes CASSDWLGFEQYF. The chain couples TRBV2 to TRBJ2-7; D is unresolved. This CDR3 is 13 amino acids long. With 3 bases removed from V and 6 bases from J, the gap between germline ends came to 12 bases. Germline lookup yields CDR1 SNHLY and CDR2 FYNNEI.

The chain is built from TRBV19 and TRBJ1-1; tentative D call: TRBD1 (5 bases). V gave up 5 bases and J gave up 3 bases, with 13 bases separating them. This CDR3 is 14 amino acids long. Per germline, CDR1 LNHDA and CDR2 SQIVND (reference sequence). CDR3 sequence reads: CASSRLGEDTEAFF. In DNA form, the CDR3 reads TGTGCCAGTAGTCGATTGGGGGAGGACACTGAAGCTTTCTTT.

The chain recombines TRBV4-3 with TRBJ2-5; TRBD2 matches at 7 bases. V trimming: 6 bases; J trimming: 1 base; junction bases outside the gene matches: 5. The CDR3 contains 14 residues. The V gene's germline CDR1 is LGHNA and CDR2 YSLEER. CDR3 region: CASSLGGSQETQYF. CDR3 coding DNA: TGCGCCAGCAGTCTGGGGGGGAGCCAAGAGACCCAGTACTTC.

The V call is TRBV5-1, the J call TRBJ1-1, with unresolved D. The germline gives CDR1 SGHRS, CDR2 YFSETQ. CDR3 size: 15 residues. Trimming cost V 4 bases and J 1 base, with 14 bases left between them. CDR3 in amino acids: CASSHRPSGNTEAFF. CDR3 nucleotide sequence: TGCGCCAGCAGCCACCGCCCCTCAGGGAACACTGAAGCTTTCTTT.